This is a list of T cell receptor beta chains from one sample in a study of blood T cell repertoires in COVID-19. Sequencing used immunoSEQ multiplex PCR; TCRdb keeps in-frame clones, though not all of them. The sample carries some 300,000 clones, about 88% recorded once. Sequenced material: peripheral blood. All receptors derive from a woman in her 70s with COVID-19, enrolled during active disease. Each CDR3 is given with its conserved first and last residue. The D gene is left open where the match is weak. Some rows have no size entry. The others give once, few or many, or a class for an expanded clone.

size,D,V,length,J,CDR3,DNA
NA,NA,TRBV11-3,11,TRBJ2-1,CASSANNEQFF,TGTGCCAGCAGCGCGAACAATGAGCAGTTCTTC
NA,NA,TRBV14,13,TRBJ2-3,CASSQDAADTQYF,TGTGCCAGCAGCCAAGATGCGGCGGATACGCAGTATTTT
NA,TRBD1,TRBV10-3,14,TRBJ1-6,CAISAGTGYSPLHF,TGTGCCATTAGCGCCGGGACAGGGTACTCACCCCTCCACTTT
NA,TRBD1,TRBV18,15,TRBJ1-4,CASSPGTGNEEKLFF,TGTGCCAGCTCACCAGGGACAGGGAATGAGGAAAAACTGTTTTTT
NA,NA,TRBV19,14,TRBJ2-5,CASKAGAFEETQYF,TGTGCCAGTAAAGCAGGGGCTTTTGAAGAGACCCAGTACTTC
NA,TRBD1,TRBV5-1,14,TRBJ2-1,CASSLGTGGNEQFF,TGCGCCAGCAGCTTGGGGACAGGGGGCAATGAGCAGTTCTTC
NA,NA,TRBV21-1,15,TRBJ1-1,CASSKAAGLGTEAFF,TGTGCCAGCAGCAAAGCAGCAGGGTTGGGCACTGAAGCTTTCTTT
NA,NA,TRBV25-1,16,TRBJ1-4,CASSEGAIPAHEKLFF,TGTGCCAGCAGTGAAGGGGCAATACCCGCCCATGAAAAACTGTTTTTT
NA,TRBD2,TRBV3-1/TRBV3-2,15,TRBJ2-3,CASSPIPGLAYTQYF,TGTGCCAGCAGCCCAATTCCGGGACTAGCCTATACGCAGTATTTT
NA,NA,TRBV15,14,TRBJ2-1,CATSTSRSSGEQFF,TGTGCCACCAGCACTTCAAGGAGCTCCGGTGAGCAGTTCTTC
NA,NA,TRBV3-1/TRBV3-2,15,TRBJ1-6,CASSQVSGEGSPLHF,TGTGCCAGCAGCCAAGTTTCGGGGGAGGGATCACCCCTCCACTTT
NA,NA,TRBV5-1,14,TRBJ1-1,CASSTGQPNTEAFF,TGCGCCAGCAGCACGGGACAACCGAACACTGAAGCTTTCTTT
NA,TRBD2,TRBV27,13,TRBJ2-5,CASSPGGQETQYF,TGTGCCAGCAGTCCGGGGGGCCAAGAGACCCAGTACTTC
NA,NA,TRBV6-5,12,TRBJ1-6,CASSAAALPLHF,TGTGCCAGCAGCGCCGCGGCCTTACCCCTCCACTTT
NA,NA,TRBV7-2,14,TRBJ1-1,CASSLAQGYTEAFF,TGTGCCAGCAGCTTAGCGCAGGGGTACACTGAAGCTTTCTTT
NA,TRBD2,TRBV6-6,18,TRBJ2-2,CASSPTSGGHANTGELFF,TGTGCCAGCAGTCCGACTAGCGGGGGGCACGCGAACACCGGGGAGCTGTTTTTT
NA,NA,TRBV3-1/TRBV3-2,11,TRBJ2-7,CASSLEGEQYF,TGTGCCAGCAGCCTGGAGGGAGAGCAGTACTTC
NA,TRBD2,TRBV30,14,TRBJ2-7,CAWRISGGAYEQYF,TGTGCCTGGAGGATCAGCGGGGGGGCCTACGAGCAGTACTTC
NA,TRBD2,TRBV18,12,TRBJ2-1,CASASGGNEQFF,TGTGCCAGCGCTAGCGGGGGGAATGAGCAGTTCTTC
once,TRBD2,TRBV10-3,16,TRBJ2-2,CAISERLTSGPGELFF,TGTGCCATCAGTGAGAGGTTGACTAGCGGTCCCGGGGAGCTGTTTTTT
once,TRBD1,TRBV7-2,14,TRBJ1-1,CASSTPDRGTEAFF,TGTGCCAGCAGCACTCCGGACAGGGGGACTGAAGCTTTCTTT
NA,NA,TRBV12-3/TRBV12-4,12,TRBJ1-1,CASRRVNTEAFF,TGTGCCAGCAGAAGAGTGAACACTGAAGCTTTCTTT
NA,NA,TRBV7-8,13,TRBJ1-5,CASSARGHQPQHF,TGTGCCAGCAGCGCCAGGGGCCACCAGCCCCAGCATTTT
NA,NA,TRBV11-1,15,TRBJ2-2,CASSHYIKDTGELFF,TGTGCCAGCAGCCACTATATAAAAGACACCGGGGAGCTGTTTTTT
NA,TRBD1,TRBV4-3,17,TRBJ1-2,CASSQDELQQGRYGYTF,TGCGCCAGCAGCCAAGATGAACTCCAACAGGGGCGATATGGCTACACCTTC
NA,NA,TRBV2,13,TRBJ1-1,CASRGGGRTEAFF,TGTGCCAGCAGAGGGGGGGGCCGCACTGAAGCTTTCTTT
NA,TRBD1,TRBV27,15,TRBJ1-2,CASSLYPGGRYGYTF,TGTGCCAGCAGCCTATACCCAGGGGGCCGCTATGGCTACACCTTC
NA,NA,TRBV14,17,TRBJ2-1,CASSHLPRVTSYNEQFF,TGTGCCAGCAGCCATCTCCCGCGGGTGACCTCCTACAATGAGCAGTTCTTC
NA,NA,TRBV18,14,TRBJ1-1,CASSRMGLNTEAFF,TGTGCCAGCTCACGTATGGGCCTGAACACTGAAGCTTTCTTT
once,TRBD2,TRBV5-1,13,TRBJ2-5,CASSPGGAETQYF,TGCGCCAGCAGCCCGGGAGGGGCAGAGACCCAGTACTTC
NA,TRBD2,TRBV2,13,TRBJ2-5,CASSSGGSETQYF,TGTGCCAGCAGTAGCGGGGGGTCGGAGACCCAGTACTTC
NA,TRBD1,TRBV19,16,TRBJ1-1,CASTKIRTGTNTEAFF,TGTGCCAGTACCAAAATTCGGACAGGGACGAACACTGAAGCTTTCTTT
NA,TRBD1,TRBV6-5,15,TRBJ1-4,CASSYGGTVNEKLFF,TGTGCCAGCAGTTACGGGGGGACAGTTAATGAAAAACTGTTTTTT
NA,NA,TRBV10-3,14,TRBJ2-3,CATGTESRTDTQYF,TGTGCCACCGGGACTGAGTCACGCACAGATACGCAGTATTTT